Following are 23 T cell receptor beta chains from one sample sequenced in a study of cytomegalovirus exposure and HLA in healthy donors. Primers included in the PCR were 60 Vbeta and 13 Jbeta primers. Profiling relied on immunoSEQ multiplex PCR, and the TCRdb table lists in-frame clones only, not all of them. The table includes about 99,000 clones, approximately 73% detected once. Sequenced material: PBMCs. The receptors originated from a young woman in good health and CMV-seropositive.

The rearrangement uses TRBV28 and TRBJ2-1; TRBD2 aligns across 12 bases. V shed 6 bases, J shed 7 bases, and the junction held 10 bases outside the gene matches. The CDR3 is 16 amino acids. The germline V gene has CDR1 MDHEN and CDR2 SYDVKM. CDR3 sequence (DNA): TGTGCCAGCAGAAATCTAGCGGGGGGGCCGGGGAATGAGCAGTTCTTC. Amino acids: CASRNLAGGPGNEQFF.

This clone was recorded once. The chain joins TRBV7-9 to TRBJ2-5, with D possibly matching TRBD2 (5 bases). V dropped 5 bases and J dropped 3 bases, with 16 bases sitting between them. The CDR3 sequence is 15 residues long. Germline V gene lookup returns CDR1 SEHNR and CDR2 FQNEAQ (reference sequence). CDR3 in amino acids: CASSPTTWTEETQYF. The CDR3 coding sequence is TGTGCCAGCAGCCCGACTACCTGGACGGAAGAGACCCAGTACTTC.

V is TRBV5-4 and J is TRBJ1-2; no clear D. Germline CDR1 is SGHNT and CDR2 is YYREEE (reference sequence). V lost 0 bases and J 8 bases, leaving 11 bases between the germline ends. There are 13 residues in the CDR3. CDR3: CASSLGGPKGYTF. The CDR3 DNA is TGTGCCAGCAGCTTGGGAGGGCCGAAGGGCTACACCTTC.

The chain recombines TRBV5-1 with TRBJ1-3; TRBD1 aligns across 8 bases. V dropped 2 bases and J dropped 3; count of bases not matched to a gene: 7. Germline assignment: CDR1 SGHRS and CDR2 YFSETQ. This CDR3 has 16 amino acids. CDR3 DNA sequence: TGCGCCAGCAGCTTAACCGGGACAGGATTTGGAAACACCATATATTTT. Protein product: CASSLTGTGFGNTIYF.

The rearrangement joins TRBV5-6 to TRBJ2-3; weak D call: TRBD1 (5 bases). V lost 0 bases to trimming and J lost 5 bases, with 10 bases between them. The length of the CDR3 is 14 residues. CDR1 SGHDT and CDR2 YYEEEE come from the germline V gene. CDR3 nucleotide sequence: TGTGCCAGCAGCTTGGGTGGGGCGGTAGATACGCAGTATTTT. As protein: CASSLGGAVDTQYF.

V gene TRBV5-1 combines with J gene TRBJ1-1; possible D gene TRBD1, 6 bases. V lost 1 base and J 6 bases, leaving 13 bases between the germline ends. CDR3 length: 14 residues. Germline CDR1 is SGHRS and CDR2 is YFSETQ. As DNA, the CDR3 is TGCGCCAGCAGCTTGACCACAGGGATAGCTGAAGCTTTCTTT. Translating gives CASSLTTGIAEAFF.

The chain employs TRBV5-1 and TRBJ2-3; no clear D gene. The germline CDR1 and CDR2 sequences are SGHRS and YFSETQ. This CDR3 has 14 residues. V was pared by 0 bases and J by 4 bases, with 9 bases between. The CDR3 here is CASSLDPGPDTQYF. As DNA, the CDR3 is TGCGCCAGCAGCTTGGACCCGGGTCCAGATACGCAGTATTTT.

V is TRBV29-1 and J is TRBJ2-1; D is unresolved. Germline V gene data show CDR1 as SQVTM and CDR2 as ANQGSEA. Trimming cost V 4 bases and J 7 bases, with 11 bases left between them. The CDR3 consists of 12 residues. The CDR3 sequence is CSVGVPGNEQFF. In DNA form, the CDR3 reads TGCAGCGTTGGGGTCCCCGGGAATGAGCAGTTCTTC.

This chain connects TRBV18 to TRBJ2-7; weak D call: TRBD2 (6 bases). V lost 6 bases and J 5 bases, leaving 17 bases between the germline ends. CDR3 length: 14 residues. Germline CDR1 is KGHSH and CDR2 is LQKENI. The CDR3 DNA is TGTGCCAGCTCCTCGTCGCGGGGTTACGACGAGCAGTACTTC. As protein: CASSSSRGYDEQYF. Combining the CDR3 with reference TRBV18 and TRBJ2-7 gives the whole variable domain NAGVMQNPRHLVRRRGQEARLRCSPMKGHSHVYWYRQLPEEGLKFMVYLQKENIIDESGMPKERFSAEFPKEGPSILRIQQVVRGDSAAYFCASSSSRGYDEQYFGPGTRLTVT.

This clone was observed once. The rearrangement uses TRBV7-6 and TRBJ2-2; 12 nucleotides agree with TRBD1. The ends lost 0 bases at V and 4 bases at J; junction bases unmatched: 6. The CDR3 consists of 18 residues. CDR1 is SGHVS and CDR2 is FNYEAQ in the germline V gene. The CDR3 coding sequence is TGTGCCAGCAGCTTAGCGCCGGGACAGGGGGCTGCCACCGGGGAGCTGTTTTTT. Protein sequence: CASSLAPGQGAATGELFF.

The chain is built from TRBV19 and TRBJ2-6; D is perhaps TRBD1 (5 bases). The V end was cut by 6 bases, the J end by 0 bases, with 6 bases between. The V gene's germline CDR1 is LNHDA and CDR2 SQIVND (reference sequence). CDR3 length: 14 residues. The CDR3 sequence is CASSQGSGANVLTF. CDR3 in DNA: TGTGCCAGTAGCCAGGGCTCTGGGGCCAACGTCCTGACTTTC. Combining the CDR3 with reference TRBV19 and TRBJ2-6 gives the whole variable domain DGGITQSPKYLFRKEGQNVTLSCEQNLNHDAMYWYRQDPGQGLRLIYYSQIVNDFQKGDIAEGYSVSREKKESFPLTVTSAQKNPTAFYLCASSQGSGANVLTFGAGSRLTVL.

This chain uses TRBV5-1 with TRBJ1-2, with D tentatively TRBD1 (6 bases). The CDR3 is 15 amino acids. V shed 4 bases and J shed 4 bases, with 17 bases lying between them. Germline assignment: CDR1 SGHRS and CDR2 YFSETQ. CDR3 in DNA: TGCGCCAGCAGCCCAGATGACAGGTTGGGCTATGGCTACACCTTC. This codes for CASSPDDRLGYGYTF.

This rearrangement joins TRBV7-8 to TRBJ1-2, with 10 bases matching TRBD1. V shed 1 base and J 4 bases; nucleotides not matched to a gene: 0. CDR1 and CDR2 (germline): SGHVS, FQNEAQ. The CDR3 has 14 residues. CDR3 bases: TGTGCCAGCAGCTTAGGGACAGGGGGCTATGGCTACACCTTC. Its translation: CASSLGTGGYGYTF. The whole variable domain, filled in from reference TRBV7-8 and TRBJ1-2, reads GAGVSQSPRYKVAKRGQDVALRCDPISGHVSLFWYQQALGQGPEFLTYFQNEAQLDKSGLPSDRFFAERPEGSVSTLKIQRTQQEDSAVYLCASSLGTGGYGYTFGSGTRLTVV.

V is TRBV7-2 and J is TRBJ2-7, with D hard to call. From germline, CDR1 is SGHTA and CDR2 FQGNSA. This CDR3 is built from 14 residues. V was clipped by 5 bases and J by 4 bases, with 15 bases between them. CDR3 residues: CASSTTHYSYEQYF. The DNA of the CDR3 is TGTGCCAGCAGCACGACTCACTATTCGTACGAGCAGTACTTC. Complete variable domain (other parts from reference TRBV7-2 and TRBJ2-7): GAGVSQSPSNKVTEKGKDVELRCDPISGHTALYWYRQSLGQGLEFLIYFQGNSAPDKSGLPSDRFSAERTGGSVSTLTIQRTQQEDSAVYLCASSTTHYSYEQYFGPGTRLTVT.

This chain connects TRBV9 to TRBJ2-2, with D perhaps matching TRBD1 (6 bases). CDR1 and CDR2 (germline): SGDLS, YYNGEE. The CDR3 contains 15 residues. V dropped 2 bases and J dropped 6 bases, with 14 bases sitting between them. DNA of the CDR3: TGTGCCAGCAGCGTGGCAGGGGCGCAGTCCGGGGAGCTGTTTTTT. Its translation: CASSVAGAQSGELFF.

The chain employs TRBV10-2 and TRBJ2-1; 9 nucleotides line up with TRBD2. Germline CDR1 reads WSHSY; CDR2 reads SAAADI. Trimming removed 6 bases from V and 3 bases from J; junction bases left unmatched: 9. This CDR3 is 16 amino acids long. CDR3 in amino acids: CASRKSGGNFYNEQFF. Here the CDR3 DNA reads TGCGCCAGCAGGAAGAGCGGGGGGAATTTCTACAATGAGCAGTTCTTC.

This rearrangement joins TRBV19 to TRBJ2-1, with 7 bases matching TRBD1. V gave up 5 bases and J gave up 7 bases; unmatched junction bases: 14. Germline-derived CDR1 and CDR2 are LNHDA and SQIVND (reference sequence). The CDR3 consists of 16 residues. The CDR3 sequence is CASSPLGDRLKNEQFF. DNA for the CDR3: TGTGCCAGTAGTCCCCTAGGGGACAGACTGAAAAATGAGCAGTTCTTC.

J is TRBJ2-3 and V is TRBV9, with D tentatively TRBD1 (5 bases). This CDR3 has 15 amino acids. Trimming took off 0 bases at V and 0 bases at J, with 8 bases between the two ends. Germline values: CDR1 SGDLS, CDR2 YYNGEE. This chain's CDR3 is CASSVGPGSTDTQYF. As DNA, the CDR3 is TGTGCCAGCAGCGTAGGTCCAGGGAGCACAGATACGCAGTATTTT. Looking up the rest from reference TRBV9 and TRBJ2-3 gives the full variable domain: DSGVTQTPKHLITATGQRVTLRCSPRSGDLSVYWYQQSLDQGLQFLIQYYNGEERAKGNILERFSAQQFPDLHSELNLSSLELGDSALYFCASSVGPGSTDTQYFGPGTRLTVL.

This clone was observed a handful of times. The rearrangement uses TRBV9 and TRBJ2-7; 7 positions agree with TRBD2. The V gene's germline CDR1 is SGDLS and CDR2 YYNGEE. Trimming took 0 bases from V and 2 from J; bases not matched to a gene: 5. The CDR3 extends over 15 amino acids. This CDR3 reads CASSVGGGKTYEQYF. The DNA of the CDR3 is TGTGCCAGCAGCGTAGGGGGGGGGAAAACCTACGAGCAGTACTTC.

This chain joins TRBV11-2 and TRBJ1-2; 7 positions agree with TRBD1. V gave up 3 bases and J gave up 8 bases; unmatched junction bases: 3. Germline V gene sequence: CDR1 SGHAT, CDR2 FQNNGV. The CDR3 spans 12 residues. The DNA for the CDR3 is TGTGCCAGCAGCTTCGTACAGGGGGGCTACACCTTC. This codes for CASSFVQGGYTF. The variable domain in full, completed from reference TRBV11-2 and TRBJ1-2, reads EAGVAQSPRYKIIEKRQSVAFWCNPISGHATLYWYQQILGQGPKLLIQFQNNGVVDDSQLPKDRFSAERLKGVDSTLKIQPAKLEDSAVYLCASSFVQGGYTFGSGTRLTVV.

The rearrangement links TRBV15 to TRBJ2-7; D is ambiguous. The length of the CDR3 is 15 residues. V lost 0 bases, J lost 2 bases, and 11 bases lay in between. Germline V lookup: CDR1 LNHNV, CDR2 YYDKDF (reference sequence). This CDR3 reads CATSRDIRQAYEQYF. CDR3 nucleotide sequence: TGTGCCACCAGCAGAGACATAAGGCAGGCCTACGAGCAGTACTTC.

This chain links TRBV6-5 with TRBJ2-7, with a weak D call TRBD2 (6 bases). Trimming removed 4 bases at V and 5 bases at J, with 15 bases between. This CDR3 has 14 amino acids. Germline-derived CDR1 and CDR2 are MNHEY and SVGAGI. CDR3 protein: CASSLVTSPHEQYF. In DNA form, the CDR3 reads TGTGCCAGCAGTTTGGTGACTAGTCCCCACGAGCAGTACTTC.

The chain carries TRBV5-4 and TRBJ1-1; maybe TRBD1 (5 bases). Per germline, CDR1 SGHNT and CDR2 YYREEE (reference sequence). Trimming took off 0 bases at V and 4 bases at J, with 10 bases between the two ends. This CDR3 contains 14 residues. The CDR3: CASSLVQGSTEAFF. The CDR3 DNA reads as TGTGCCAGCAGCTTGGTTCAGGGTAGCACTGAAGCTTTCTTT.